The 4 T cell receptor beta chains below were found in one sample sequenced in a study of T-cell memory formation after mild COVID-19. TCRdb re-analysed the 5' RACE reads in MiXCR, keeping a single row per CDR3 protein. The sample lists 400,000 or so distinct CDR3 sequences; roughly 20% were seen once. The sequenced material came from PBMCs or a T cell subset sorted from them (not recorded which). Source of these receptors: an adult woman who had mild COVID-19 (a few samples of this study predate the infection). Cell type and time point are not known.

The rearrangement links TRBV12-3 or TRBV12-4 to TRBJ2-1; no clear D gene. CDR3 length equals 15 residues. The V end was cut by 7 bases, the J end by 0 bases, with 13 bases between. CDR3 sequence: CASTVAASSYNEQFF. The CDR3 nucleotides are TGTGCCAGCACCGTCGCCGCTAGCTCCTACAATGAGCAGTTCTTC.

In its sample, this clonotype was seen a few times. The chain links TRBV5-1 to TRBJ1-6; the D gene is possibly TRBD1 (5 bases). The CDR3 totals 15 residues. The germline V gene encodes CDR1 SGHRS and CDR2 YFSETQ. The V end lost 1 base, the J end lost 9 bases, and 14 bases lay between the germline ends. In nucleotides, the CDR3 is TGCGCCAGCAGCTTGACCGGGACTCGGGGTTCACCCCTCCACTTT. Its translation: CASSLTGTRGSPLHF.

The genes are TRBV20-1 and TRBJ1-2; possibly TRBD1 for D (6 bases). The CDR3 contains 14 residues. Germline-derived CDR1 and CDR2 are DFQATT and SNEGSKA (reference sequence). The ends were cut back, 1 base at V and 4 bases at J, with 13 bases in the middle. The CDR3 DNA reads TGCAGTGCTAGAGGGGGGCTGAGGCTCTATGGCTACACCTTC. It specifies CSARGGLRLYGYTF.

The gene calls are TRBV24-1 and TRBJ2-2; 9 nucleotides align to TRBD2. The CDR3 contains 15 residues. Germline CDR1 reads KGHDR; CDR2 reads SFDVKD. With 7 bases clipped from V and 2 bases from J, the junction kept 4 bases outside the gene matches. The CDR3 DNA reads TGTGCCACCAGGGACGGGACTAGCAACACCGGGGAGCTGTTTTTT. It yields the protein CATRDGTSNTGELFF.